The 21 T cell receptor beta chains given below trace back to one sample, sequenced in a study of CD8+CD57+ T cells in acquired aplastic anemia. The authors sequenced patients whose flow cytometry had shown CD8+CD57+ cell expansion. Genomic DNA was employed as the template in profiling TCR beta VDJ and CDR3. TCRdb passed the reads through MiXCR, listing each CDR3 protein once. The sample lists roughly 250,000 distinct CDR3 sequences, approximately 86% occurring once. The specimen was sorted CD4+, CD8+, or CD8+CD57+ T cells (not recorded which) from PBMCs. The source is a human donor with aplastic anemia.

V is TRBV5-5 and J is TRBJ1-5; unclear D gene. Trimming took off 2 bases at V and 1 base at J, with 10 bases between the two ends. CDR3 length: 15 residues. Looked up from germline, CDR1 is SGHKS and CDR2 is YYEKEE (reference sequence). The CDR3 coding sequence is TGTGCCAGCAGCTTTACTAGCGGAAGCAATCAGCCCCAGCATTTT. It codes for CASSFTSGSNQPQHF.

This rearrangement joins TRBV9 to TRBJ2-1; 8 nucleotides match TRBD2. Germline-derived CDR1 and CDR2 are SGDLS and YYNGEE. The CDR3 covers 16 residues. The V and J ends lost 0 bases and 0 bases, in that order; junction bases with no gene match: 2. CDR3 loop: CASSVGSGGSYNEQFF. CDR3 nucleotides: TGTGCCAGCAGCGTAGGAAGCGGGGGCTCCTACAATGAGCAGTTCTTC.

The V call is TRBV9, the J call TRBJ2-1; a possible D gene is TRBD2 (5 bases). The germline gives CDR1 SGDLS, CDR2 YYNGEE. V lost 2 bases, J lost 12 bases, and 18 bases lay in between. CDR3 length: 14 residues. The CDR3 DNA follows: TGTGCCAGCAGCGTGGGTCGCGGGTGGTCATCGCAGTTCTTC. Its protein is CASSVGRGWSSQFF.

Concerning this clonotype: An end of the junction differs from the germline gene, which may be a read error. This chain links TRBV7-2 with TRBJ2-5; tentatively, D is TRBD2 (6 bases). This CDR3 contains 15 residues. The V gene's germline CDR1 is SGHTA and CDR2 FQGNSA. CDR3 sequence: CASSSGGSWYEPHYF. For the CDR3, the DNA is TGTGCCAGCAGCTCTGGGGGGAGTTGGTACGAGCCCCACTACTTC. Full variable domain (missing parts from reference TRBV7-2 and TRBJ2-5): GAGVSQSPSNKVTEKGKDVELRCDPISGHTALYWYRQSLGQGLEFLIYFQGNSAPDKSGLPSDRFSAERTGGSVSTLTIQRTQQEDSAVYLCASSSGGSWYEPHYFGPGTRLLVL.

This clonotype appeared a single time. CDR3 protein: CASSRGDQQGTKSEAFF. For the CDR3, the DNA is TGTGCCAGCAGCCGGGGGGACCAACAAGGGACAAAGTCTGAAGCTTTCTTT. The chain combines TRBV7-8 with TRBJ1-1; D is possibly TRBD1 (6 bases). Trimming took off 5 bases at V and 6 bases at J, with 25 bases between the two ends. CDR3 length equals 17 residues. Germline V gives CDR1 SGHVS, CDR2 FQNEAQ.

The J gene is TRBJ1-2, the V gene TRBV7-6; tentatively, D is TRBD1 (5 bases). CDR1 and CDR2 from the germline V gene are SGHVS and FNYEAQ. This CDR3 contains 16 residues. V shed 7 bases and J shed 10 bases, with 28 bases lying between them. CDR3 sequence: CASTLGRDGSGANYTF. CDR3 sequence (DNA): TGTGCCAGCACCCTGGGGAGGGACGGCTCTGGGGCCAACTACACCTTC. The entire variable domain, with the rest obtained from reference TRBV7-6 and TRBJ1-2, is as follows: GAGVSQSPRYKVTKRGQDVALRCDPISGHVSLYWYRQALGQGPEFLTYFNYEAQQDKSGLPNDRFSAERPEGSISTLTIQRTEQRDSAMYRCASTLGRDGSGANYTFGSGTRLTVV.

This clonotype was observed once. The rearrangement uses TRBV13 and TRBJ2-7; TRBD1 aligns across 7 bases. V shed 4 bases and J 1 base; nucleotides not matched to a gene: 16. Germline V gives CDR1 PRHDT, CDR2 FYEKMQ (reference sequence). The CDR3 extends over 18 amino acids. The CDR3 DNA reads TGTGCCAGCAGCTCACGTCACAACGGGACAGCCCTTTCCTACGAGCAGTACGTC. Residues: CASSSRHNGTALSYEQYV.

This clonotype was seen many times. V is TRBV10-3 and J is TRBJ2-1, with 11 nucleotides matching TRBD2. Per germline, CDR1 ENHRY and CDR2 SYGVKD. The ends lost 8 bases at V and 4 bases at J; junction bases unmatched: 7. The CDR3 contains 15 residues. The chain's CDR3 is CAIRETSGRYNEQFF. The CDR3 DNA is TGTGCCATCCGGGAAACTAGCGGGAGATACAATGAGCAGTTCTTC.

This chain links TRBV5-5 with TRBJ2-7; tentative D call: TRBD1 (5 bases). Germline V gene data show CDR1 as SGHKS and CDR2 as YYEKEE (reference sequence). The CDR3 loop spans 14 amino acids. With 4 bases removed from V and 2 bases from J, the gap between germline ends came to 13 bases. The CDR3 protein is CASSPDRQAYEQYF. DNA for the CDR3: TGTGCCAGCAGCCCCGACAGACAAGCCTACGAGCAGTACTTC.

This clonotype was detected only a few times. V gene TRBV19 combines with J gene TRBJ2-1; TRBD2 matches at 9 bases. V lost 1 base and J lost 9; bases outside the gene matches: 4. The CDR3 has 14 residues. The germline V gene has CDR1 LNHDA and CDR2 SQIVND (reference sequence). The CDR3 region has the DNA TGTGCCAGTAGTATAGCTAGCGGGACCGTTGAGCAGTTCTTC. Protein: CASSIASGTVEQFF.

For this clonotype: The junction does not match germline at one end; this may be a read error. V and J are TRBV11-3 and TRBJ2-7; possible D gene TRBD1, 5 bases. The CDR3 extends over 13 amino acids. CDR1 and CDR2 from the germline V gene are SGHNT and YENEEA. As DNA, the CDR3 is TGCGCCAGCAGCCCCCATGGGGCAGACGAGCAGTACTTC. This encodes CASSPHGADEQYF.

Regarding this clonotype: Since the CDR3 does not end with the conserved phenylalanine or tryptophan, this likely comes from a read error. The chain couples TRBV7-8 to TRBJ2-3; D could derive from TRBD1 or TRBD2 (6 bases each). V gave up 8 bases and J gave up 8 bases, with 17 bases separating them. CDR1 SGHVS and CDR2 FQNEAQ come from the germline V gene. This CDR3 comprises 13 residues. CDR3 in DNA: TGTGCCAGCGGGGACGGGGGCAGGGGTACGCAGTATTAT. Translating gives CASGDGGRGTQYY.

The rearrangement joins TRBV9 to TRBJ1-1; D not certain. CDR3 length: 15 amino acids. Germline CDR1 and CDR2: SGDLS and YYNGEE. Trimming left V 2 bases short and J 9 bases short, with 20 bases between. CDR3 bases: TGTGCCAGCAGCGTCAGAGACTCTCCGAACTCTCAAGCTTTCTTT. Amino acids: CASSVRDSPNSQAFF.

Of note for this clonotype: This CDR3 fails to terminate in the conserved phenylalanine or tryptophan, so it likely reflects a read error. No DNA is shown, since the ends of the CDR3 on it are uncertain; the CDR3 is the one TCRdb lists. The CDR3: CASGVGGTATPYY. This sequence joins TRBV7-8 and TRBJ2-3. The CDR3 is made up of 13 amino acids, end residues included. Per the germline V gene, CDR1 is SGHVS and CDR2 is FQNEAQ.

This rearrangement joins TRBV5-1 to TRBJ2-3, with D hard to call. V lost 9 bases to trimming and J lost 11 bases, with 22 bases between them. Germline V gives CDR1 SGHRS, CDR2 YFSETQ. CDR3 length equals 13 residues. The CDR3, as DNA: TGCGCCATCCCGCTCCCAGGCCAAGGGAAGCAGTATTTT. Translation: CAIPLPGQGKQYF.

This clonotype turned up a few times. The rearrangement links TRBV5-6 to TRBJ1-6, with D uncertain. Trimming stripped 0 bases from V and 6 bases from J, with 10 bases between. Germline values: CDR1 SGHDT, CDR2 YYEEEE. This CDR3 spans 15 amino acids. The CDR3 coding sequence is TGTGCCAGCAGCTTGGGTGAGGGCAGTAATTCACCCCTCCACTTT. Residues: CASSLGEGSNSPLHF.

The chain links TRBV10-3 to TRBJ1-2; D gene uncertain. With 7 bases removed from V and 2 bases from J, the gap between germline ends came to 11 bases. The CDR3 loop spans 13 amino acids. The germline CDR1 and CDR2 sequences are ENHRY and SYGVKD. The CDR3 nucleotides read TGTGCCATCAATGGAGGGTTGAACTATGGCTACACCTTC. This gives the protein CAINGGLNYGYTF.

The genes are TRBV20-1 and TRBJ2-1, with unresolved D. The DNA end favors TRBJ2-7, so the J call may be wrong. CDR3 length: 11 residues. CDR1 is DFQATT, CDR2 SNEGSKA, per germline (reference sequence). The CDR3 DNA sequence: TGCAGTTCTACTTTCCCCTACGAGCAGTACTTC. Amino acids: CSSTFPYEQYF.

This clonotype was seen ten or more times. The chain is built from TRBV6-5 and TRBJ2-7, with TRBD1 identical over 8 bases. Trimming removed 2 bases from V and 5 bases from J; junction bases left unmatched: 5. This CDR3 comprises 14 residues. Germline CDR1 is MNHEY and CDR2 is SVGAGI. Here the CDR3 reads CASSYTDRVHEQYF. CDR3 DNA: TGTGCCAGCAGTTACACGGACAGGGTCCACGAGCAGTACTTC.

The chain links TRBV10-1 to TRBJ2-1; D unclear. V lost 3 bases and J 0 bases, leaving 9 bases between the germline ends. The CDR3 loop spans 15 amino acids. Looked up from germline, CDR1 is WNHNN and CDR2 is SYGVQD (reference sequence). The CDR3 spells CASSEYQNSYNEQFF. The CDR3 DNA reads TGCGCCAGCAGTGAATACCAGAACTCCTACAATGAGCAGTTCTTC.

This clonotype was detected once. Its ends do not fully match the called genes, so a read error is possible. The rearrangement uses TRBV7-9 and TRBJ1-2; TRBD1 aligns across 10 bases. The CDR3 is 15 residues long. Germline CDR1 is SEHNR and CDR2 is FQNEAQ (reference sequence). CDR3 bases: TGCGCCAGCAGCCAGGAAGGGACAGGGGATAAATCAGCCACCTTC. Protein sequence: CASSQEGTGDKSATF.